Following are 9 T cell receptor beta chains from one sample sequenced in a study of glioma-infiltrating T cells after dendritic cell vaccination. The time point was: after dendritic cell vaccination, including at tumor progression/relapse. Method: immunoSEQ multiplex PCR; TCRdb's copy keeps in-frame clones and lacks some. There are around 23,000 clones in the sample; under 90% occur only once, and under 3% lies in the top ten. Sample: blood, taken after dendritic cell vaccination. The receptor source for this set is a human donor with glioblastoma.

The chain carries TRBV5-1 and TRBJ2-1; 13 nucleotides align to TRBD2. Germline trimming cut 3 bases from V and 4 bases from J; bases unmatched to any gene: 7. The CDR3 spans 17 residues. The germline V gene encodes CDR1 SGHRS and CDR2 YFSETQ. In nucleotides, the CDR3 is TGCGCCAGCAGCTACACTAGCGGGGGGGCTGCGTACAATGAGCAGTTCTTC. It specifies CASSYTSGGAAYNEQFF.

This clone has a handful of counts. This chain links TRBV2 with TRBJ2-7; D is undetermined. CDR1 and CDR2 from the germline V gene are SNHLY and FYNNEI. The CDR3 covers 13 residues. Trimming took off 0 bases at V and 4 bases at J, with 7 bases between the two ends. The DNA of the CDR3 is TGTGCCAGCAGTGAAGCTGCAGGATACGAGCAGTACTTC. Translated, it gives CASSEAAGYEQYF.

The rearrangement links TRBV30 to TRBJ1-6, with 7 bases matching TRBD1. Germline trimming cut 2 bases from V and 6 bases from J; bases unmatched to any gene: 10. The CDR3 contains 16 residues. Germline V gene sequence: CDR1 GTSNPN, CDR2 SVGIG (reference sequence). Here the CDR3 DNA reads TGTGCCTGGAGTTTGAAAGGGGGCAACGGTAATTCACCCCTCCACTTT. It codes for CAWSLKGGNGNSPLHF.

This clone was seen a handful of times. The rearrangement links TRBV5-6 to TRBJ2-7; D is possibly TRBD1 (7 bases). Germline V gene data show CDR1 as SGHDT and CDR2 as YYEEEE. The CDR3 length is 16 residues. V lost 4 bases, J lost 4 bases, and 21 bases lay in between. The CDR3 nucleotides are TGTGCCAGCAGCGGCGACAGGGCCCGGGAGAATTACGAGCAGTACTTC. This codes for CASSGDRARENYEQYF.

The genes are TRBV4-1 and TRBJ2-1; a possible D gene is TRBD2 (6 bases). Germline CDR1 reads MGHRA; CDR2 reads YSYEKL. CDR3 length: 15 residues. Between the trimmed V and J ends, which lost 4 bases and 4 bases, there was a span of 14 bases. DNA of the CDR3: TGCGCCAGCAGCCGCCTCGCGGGGAAATACAATGAGCAGTTCTTC. Amino acids: CASSRLAGKYNEQFF.

This rearrangement joins TRBV7-6 to TRBJ2-2; 7 nucleotides line up with TRBD2. Germline values: CDR1 SGHVS, CDR2 FNYEAQ. CDR3 length: 19 residues. The V segment lost 2 bases and the J segment 1 base; nucleotides outside the gene matches: 13. CDR3 nucleotide sequence: TGTGCCAGCAGCTTAATAACCGAGGTAGCGGGTGAGAACACCGGGGAGCTGTTTTTT. Protein: CASSLITEVAGENTGELFF.

The chain employs TRBV6-5 and TRBJ2-6, with D possibly TRBD2 on 5 matching bases. V was trimmed by 2 bases and J by 0 bases, leaving 5 bases between them. CDR3 length: 15 amino acids. Germline CDR1 reads MNHEY; CDR2 reads SVGAGI. The CDR3 spells CASSYEGSGANVLTF. DNA for the CDR3: TGTGCCAGCAGTTACGAGGGCTCTGGGGCCAACGTCCTGACTTTC.

CDR3 loop: CASSQQGGNQPQHF. In nucleotides, the CDR3 is TGTGCCAGCAGCCAACAGGGGGGAAATCAGCCCCAGCATTTT. The rearrangement links TRBV5-4 to TRBJ1-5; 8 positions match TRBD1. The CDR3 extends over 14 amino acids. Trimming cost V 4 bases and J 4 bases; bases outside gene matches: 4. Germline V gene lookup returns CDR1 SGHNT and CDR2 YYREEE (reference sequence).

The CDR3 sequence is CASTPGQVSYNEQFF. The CDR3 region has the DNA TGTGCCAGCACCCCGGGACAGGTGTCCTACAATGAGCAGTTCTTC. The V and J genes are TRBV6-1 and TRBJ2-1, with 8 bases aligning to TRBD1. CDR1 MNHNS and CDR2 SASEGT come from the germline V gene. The CDR3 length is 15 residues. The V segment lost 7 bases and the J segment 1 base; nucleotides outside the gene matches: 6.